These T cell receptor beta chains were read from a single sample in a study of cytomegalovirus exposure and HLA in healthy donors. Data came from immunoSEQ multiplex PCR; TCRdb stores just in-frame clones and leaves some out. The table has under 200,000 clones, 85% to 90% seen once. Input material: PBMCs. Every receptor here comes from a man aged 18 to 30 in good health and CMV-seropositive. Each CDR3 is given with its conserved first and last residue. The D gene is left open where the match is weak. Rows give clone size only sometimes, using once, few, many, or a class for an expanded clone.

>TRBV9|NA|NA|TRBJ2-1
TGTGCCAGCAGCGTATATCCTTTAGAATACAATGAGCAGTTCTTC
CASSVYPLEYNEQFF
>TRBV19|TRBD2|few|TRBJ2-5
TGTGCCAGTACGATAGCGGGAGGCCCTAGAGAGACCCAGTACTTC
CASTIAGGPRETQYF
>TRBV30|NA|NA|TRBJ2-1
TGTGCCTGGAGTGTATCGGTCTACAATGAGCAGTTCTTC
CAWSVSVYNEQFF
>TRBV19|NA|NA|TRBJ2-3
TGTGCCACTACAGGCCTCATTGATACGCAGTATTTT
CATTGLIDTQYF
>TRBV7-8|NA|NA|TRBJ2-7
TGTGCCAGCAGCTTATACTCTTTGTCCGATAGTTACGAGCAGTACTTC
CASSLYSLSDSYEQYF
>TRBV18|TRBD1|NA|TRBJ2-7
TGTGCCAGCTCACCCCTTAGACAGGGGTACTACGAGCAGTACTTC
CASSPLRQGYYEQYF
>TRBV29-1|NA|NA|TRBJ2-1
TGCAGCGTTGAGGGAGACCCCGGAAGTACTGAGCAGTTCTTC
CSVEGDPGSTEQFF
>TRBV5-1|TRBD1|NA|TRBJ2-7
TGCGCCAGCAGCTTGGGCCAGGGGGCTGACGAGCAGTACTTC
CASSLGQGADEQYF
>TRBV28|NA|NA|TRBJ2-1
TGTGCCAGCGATTCCTCCGGGACATTGAAAAATGAGCAGTTCTTC
CASDSSGTLKNEQFF
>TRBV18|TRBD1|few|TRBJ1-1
TGTGCCAGCTCCCAGGCTCTACAGGGGGCTGAAGCTTTCTTT
CASSQALQGAEAFF
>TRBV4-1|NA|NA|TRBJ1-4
TGCGCCAGCAGCCTCTTGTCCCTCGGCGGCCGCGAAAAACTGTTTTTT
CASSLLSLGGREKLFF
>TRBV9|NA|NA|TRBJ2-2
TGTGCCAGCAGCGGTCAGGGAAACACCGGGGAGCTGTTTTTT
CASSGQGNTGELFF
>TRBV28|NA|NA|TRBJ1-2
TGTGCCAGCAGTTTATCGGGTGGCTACACCTTC
CASSLSGGYTF
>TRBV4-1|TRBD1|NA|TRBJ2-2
TGCGCCAGCAGCGAACGACAGGGCAGCGGGGAGCTGTTTTTT
CASSERQGSGELFF
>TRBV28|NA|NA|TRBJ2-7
TGTGCCAGCAGTCCGGGACTTCTTACCCCCTACGAGCAGTACTTC
CASSPGLLTPYEQYF
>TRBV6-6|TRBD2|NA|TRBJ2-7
TGTGCCAGCAGTACCCAGGGACTAGCGGGCGAGCAGTACTTC
CASSTQGLAGEQYF
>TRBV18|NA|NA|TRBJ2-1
TGTGCCAGCTCACCACGGCAGGCATCGTACAATGAGCAGTTCTTC
CASSPRQASYNEQFF
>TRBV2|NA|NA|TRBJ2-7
TGTGCCAGCGGTTCGGGCAGGGGAGGGTACGAGCAGTACTTC
CASGSGRGGYEQYF